Listed below are T cell receptor beta chains from one sample, sequenced in a study of control samples from healthy donors and cancer patients. Only in-frame clones appear in the TCRdb table, and some are missing; sequencing was by immunoSEQ multiplex PCR. Here the sample spans 40,000 to 55,000 clones, approximately 87% being singletons. Sequenced: PBMCs. These receptors were obtained from a woman in her fifties or sixties with lung cancer. Both conserved end residues are part of each CDR3. Fields, in order: J gene, clone size, D gene, V gene, CDR3 DNA, CDR3 protein. A D gene is named only where the DNA matches it firmly. Clone size appears in some rows only: once, few, many, or a class for an expanded clone.

J: TRBJ1-2; size: NA; D: NA; V: TRBV28; DNA: TGTGCCAGCAGTCTCCGACTTACAGCATATAGTGGCTACACCTTC; CDR3: CASSLRLTAYSGYTF
J: TRBJ2-5; size: NA; D: NA; V: TRBV7-6; DNA: TGTGCCAGCAGCTTAAAGTCCCCAGGACAGATCGCCGATCTGTACCAAGAGACCCAGTACTTC; CDR3: CASSLKSPGQIADLYQETQYF
J: TRBJ2-7; size: NA; D: TRBD1; V: TRBV10-2; DNA: TGCGCCAGCAGTGACACCGGGACAGCCAACGACGAGCAGTACTTC; CDR3: CASSDTGTANDEQYF
J: TRBJ2-1; size: NA; D: TRBD2; V: TRBV7-2; DNA: TGTGCCAGCAGCTTAGAACAGACTAGCGGGAGGGACTACAATGAGCAGTTCTTC; CDR3: CASSLEQTSGRDYNEQFF
J: TRBJ1-5; size: NA; D: NA; V: TRBV12-3/TRBV12-4; DNA: TGTGCCAGCAGTTTCCGGGACCAGCCCCAGCATTTT; CDR3: CASSFRDQPQHF
J: TRBJ1-2; size: NA; D: NA; V: TRBV24-1; DNA: TGTGCCACCAGTGGGGTCAGGGACGATCATGGCTACACCTTC; CDR3: CATSGVRDDHGYTF
J: TRBJ2-7; size: NA; D: NA; V: TRBV10-3; DNA: TGTGCCATCAGTGAGCCAGACGGGTCCTACGAGCAGTACTTC; CDR3: CAISEPDGSYEQYF
J: TRBJ1-2; size: NA; D: NA; V: TRBV5-6; DNA: TGTGCCAGCAGCCCGGGACTGTACTATGGCTACACCTTC; CDR3: CASSPGLYYGYTF
J: TRBJ2-7; size: NA; D: TRBD2; V: TRBV6-5; DNA: TGTGCCAGCAGTTACTGGGGTCGACTAGCGGTTTACGAGCAGTACTTC; CDR3: CASSYWGRLAVYEQYF
J: TRBJ2-1; size: few; D: NA; V: TRBV25-1; DNA: TGTGCCAGCAGTATTCCGGGACAAAATGAGCAGTTCTTC; CDR3: CASSIPGQNEQFF
J: TRBJ1-5; size: few; D: TRBD1; V: TRBV10-1; DNA: TGCGCCAGCAGTGAGTCCGGCAGGGGGCAGGATCAGCCCCAGCATTTT; CDR3: CASSESGRGQDQPQHF
J: TRBJ1-3; size: NA; D: NA; V: TRBV3-1/TRBV3-2; DNA: TGTGCCAGCAGCCCCGAAGGGGCTGGAAACACCATATATTTT; CDR3: CASSPEGAGNTIYF
J: TRBJ1-1; size: NA; D: NA; V: TRBV6-1; DNA: TGTGCCAGCAGTGATCAAGGGTACACTGAAGCTTTCTTT; CDR3: CASSDQGYTEAFF
J: TRBJ1-2; size: few; D: NA; V: TRBV6-2/TRBV6-3; DNA: TGTGCCAGCAGTTACTCGACAGAGAACTATGGCTACACCTTC; CDR3: CASSYSTENYGYTF
J: TRBJ2-7; size: NA; D: TRBD1; V: TRBV11-2; DNA: TGTGCCAGCAGGCCCACAGGGGCCTACGAGCAGTACTTC; CDR3: CASRPTGAYEQYF
J: TRBJ2-1; size: NA; D: TRBD2; V: TRBV7-6; DNA: TGTGCCAGCAGCGTGAGACTAGCGGGAGATTACAATGAGCAGTTCTTC; CDR3: CASSVRLAGDYNEQFF
J: TRBJ2-1; size: NA; D: TRBD2; V: TRBV3-1/TRBV3-2; DNA: TGTGCCAGCCACTCCGGGACTAGCGGGATTCGTGAGCAGTTCTTC; CDR3: CASHSGTSGIREQFF
J: TRBJ2-5; size: once; D: TRBD2; V: TRBV4-3; DNA: TGCGCCAGCAGCCCCCTCGGCGTAAGCGGGAGTGAGACCCAGTACTTC; CDR3: CASSPLGVSGSETQYF
J: TRBJ2-1; size: NA; D: NA; V: TRBV24-1; DNA: TGTGCCACCAGTAAATACAATGAGCAGTTCTTC; CDR3: CATSKYNEQFF
J: TRBJ1-5; size: NA; D: NA; V: TRBV28; DNA: TGTGCCAGCAGTTTGGACTGGAATCAGCCCCAGCATTTT; CDR3: CASSLDWNQPQHF
J: TRBJ2-7; size: NA; D: NA; V: TRBV30; DNA: TGTGCCTGGAGTGTTTCCGGGAACTACGAGCAGTACTTC; CDR3: CAWSVSGNYEQYF
J: TRBJ2-1; size: NA; D: TRBD2; V: TRBV6-2/TRBV6-3; DNA: TGTGCCAGCAGTTACTCATCGTCTAGCGGTAGCTCCTACAATGAGCAGTTCTTC; CDR3: CASSYSSSSGSSYNEQFF
J: TRBJ2-2; size: NA; D: NA; V: TRBV5-6; DNA: TGTGCCAGCAGCTTACTGTTAGGGCCCGGGGAGCTGTTTTTT; CDR3: CASSLLLGPGELFF
J: TRBJ2-3; size: NA; D: TRBD2; V: TRBV6-1; DNA: TGTGCCAGCAGTGAAGATCGGGCGGGAGTAGGTACAGATACGCAGTATTTT; CDR3: CASSEDRAGVGTDTQYF
J: TRBJ2-5; size: NA; D: TRBD2; V: TRBV18; DNA: TGTGCCAGCTCACGAACCGGGACTAGCGGTTTTCAAGAGACCCAGTACTTC; CDR3: CASSRTGTSGFQETQYF